Below, 10 T cell receptor beta chains from the same sample are listed, as sequenced in a study of CD8+ T cells in alopecia areata. Specified treatment: oral pan-JAK inhibitor, 5-10 mg twice daily. RNA was isolated and reverse transcribed to cDNA, the sequencing template. Profiled with immunoSEQ multiplex PCR; TCRdb holds only in-frame clones, not every one. The sample lists approximately 180,000 clones, 60% seen once, with 1% in the top ten. The starting material was CD4+ T cells sorted from blood, obtained at week 24, from a patient treated with tofacitinib. Every receptor here comes from a human donor with alopecia areata.

This sequence joins TRBV2 and TRBJ2-7; 7 bases agree with TRBD1. V dropped 4 bases and J dropped 6; count of bases not matched to a gene: 3. The CDR3 sequence is 12 residues long. CDR1 SNHLY and CDR2 FYNNEI come from the germline V gene. CDR3 region: CASSGDSPEQYF. For the CDR3, the DNA is TGTGCCAGCAGTGGGGACAGTCCCGAGCAGTACTTC.

The chain is built from TRBV29-1 and TRBJ1-1; D perhaps matches TRBD1 (5 bases). The V end was cut by 4 bases, the J end by 3 bases, with 15 bases between. CDR1 and CDR2 (germline): SQVTM, ANQGSEA. This CDR3 is 14 amino acids long. This chain's CDR3 is CSVGYRGKDTEAFF. In DNA, the CDR3 is TGCAGCGTTGGTTATCGGGGGAAGGACACTGAAGCTTTCTTT. Full variable domain (remainder filled in from reference TRBV29-1 and TRBJ1-1): SAVISQKPSRDICQRGTSLTIQCQVDSQVTMMFWYRQQPGQSLTLIATANQGSEATYESGFVIDKFPISRPNLTFSTLTVSNMSPEDSSIYLCSVGYRGKDTEAFFGQGTRLTVV.

CDR3 coding DNA: TGCGCCAGCAGCCGGATGGGACTCGGCTACGAGCAGTACTTC. It yields the protein CASSRMGLGYEQYF. This chain links TRBV5-1 with TRBJ2-7; TRBD2 is a possible D gene (6 bases). Trimming pared 4 bases from V and 3 bases from J, leaving 14 bases between. The germline gives CDR1 SGHRS, CDR2 YFSETQ. This CDR3 spans 14 amino acids. The whole variable domain, remainder taken from reference TRBV5-1 and TRBJ2-7, is KAGVTQTPRYLIKTRGQQVTLSCSPISGHRSVSWYQQTPGQGLQFLFEYFSETQRNKGNFPGRFSGRQFSNSRSEMNVSTLELGDSALYLCASSRMGLGYEQYFGPGTRLTVT.

The rearrangement links TRBV5-6 to TRBJ2-7; no clear D. Germline V gene sequence: CDR1 SGHDT, CDR2 YYEEEE. The ends were cut back, 7 bases at V and 5 bases at J, with 19 bases in the middle. The CDR3 consists of 14 residues. CDR3: CASLLTNTLDEQYF. Here the CDR3 DNA reads TGTGCCAGCCTTTTGACAAACACCTTGGACGAGCAGTACTTC.

The chain uses TRBV7-2 and TRBJ1-6; D remains unclear. From germline, CDR1 is SGHTA and CDR2 FQGNSA. The CDR3 contains 12 residues. Trimming shortened V by 3 bases and J by 11 bases, and 8 bases separated the two germline ends. The CDR3 reads CASSFDIPPLHF. The CDR3 DNA reads TGTGCCAGCAGCTTCGACATTCCACCCCTCCACTTT. The whole variable domain, filled in from reference TRBV7-2 and TRBJ1-6, reads GAGVSQSPSNKVTEKGKDVELRCDPISGHTALYWYRQSLGQGLEFLIYFQGNSAPDKSGLPSDRFSAERTGGSVSTLTIQRTQQEDSAVYLCASSFDIPPLHFGNGTRLTVT.

The table lists this clone with a few counts. This rearrangement joins TRBV6-5 to TRBJ2-3; possible D gene TRBD2, 5 bases. CDR3 length equals 16 residues. Germline CDR1 MNHEY, CDR2 SVGAGI. Trimming took 2 bases from V and 5 from J, leaving 17 bases between them. The CDR3 DNA sequence: TGTGCCAGCAGTTACGGTGGGCTAGCCCGTAAAGATACGCAGTATTTT. Translated: CASSYGGLARKDTQYF.

There are a few counts of this clone. V and J are TRBV19 and TRBJ1-5; weak D call: TRBD1 (5 bases). Trimming cost V 7 bases and J 0 bases, with 13 bases left between them. Germline V lookup: CDR1 LNHDA, CDR2 SQIVND (reference sequence). This CDR3 is built from 15 residues. The CDR3 DNA follows: TGTGCCAGTAAGCGGGACGACGTTAGCAATCAGCCCCAGCATTTT. It is translated as CASKRDDVSNQPQHF.

The chain couples TRBV15 to TRBJ1-1; possibly TRBD1 for D (6 bases). The CDR3 is 14 amino acids. Germline-derived CDR1 and CDR2 are LNHNV and YYDKDF (reference sequence). The V end lost 4 bases, the J end lost 0 bases, and 9 bases lay between the germline ends. The chain's CDR3 is CATSNGQLNTEAFF. The CDR3 DNA sequence: TGTGCCACCAGCAACGGACAGCTGAACACTGAAGCTTTCTTT. Filled out from reference TRBV15 and TRBJ1-1, the complete variable domain reads DAMVIQNPRYQVTQFGKPVTLSCSQTLNHNVMYWYQQKSSQAPKLLFHYYDKDFNNEADTPDNFQSRRPNTSFCFLDIRSPGLGDTAMYLCATSNGQLNTEAFFGQGTRLTVV.

This clone was seen repeatedly, ten times or more. This rearrangement joins TRBV10-3 to TRBJ2-6; D is unresolved. The CDR3 runs 15 residues. The germline V gene has CDR1 ENHRY and CDR2 SYGVKD. Trimming shortened V by 2 bases and J by 4 bases, and 9 bases separated the two germline ends. CDR3 in amino acids: CAISETVVGANVLTF. In DNA form, the CDR3 reads TGTGCCATCAGTGAGACGGTTGTCGGGGCCAACGTCCTGACTTTC.

The V and J genes are TRBV29-1 and TRBJ2-7, with 8 bases aligning to TRBD1. Unmatched junction bases numbered 0, after V lost 0 bases and J lost 5 bases. The CDR3 covers 12 residues. Germline V gene lookup returns CDR1 SQVTM and CDR2 ANQGSEA. CDR3 in amino acids: CSVEEGQDEQYF. The CDR3 DNA reads TGCAGCGTTGAAGAGGGACAGGACGAGCAGTACTTC.